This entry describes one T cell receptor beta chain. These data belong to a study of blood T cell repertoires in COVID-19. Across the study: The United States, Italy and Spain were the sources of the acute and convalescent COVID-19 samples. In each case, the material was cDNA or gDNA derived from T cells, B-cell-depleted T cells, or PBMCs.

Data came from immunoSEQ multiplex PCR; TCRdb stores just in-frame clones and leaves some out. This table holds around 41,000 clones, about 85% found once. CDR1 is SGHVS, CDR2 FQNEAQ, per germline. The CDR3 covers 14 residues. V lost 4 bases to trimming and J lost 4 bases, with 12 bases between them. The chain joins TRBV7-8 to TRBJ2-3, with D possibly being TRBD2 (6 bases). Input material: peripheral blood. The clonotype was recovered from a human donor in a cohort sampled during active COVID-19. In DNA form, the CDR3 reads TGTGCCAGCAGCTACAGACGCGGGGCAGATACGCAGTATTTT. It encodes CASSYRRGADTQYF.